The 15 T cell receptor beta chains given below trace back to one sample, sequenced in a study of metastatic and nonmetastatic thyroid tumors. TCRdb re-analyzed the PCR reads using MiXCR. The sample contains more than 50,000 clones, 20% to 25% of which appear only once. Until they underwent thyroid surgery, no patient had received any treatment. Sequencing was carried out using blood. All receptors come from a female donor with papillary thyroid cancer or a benign thyroid nodule (not recorded which). Some clones in this sample may be carry-over from other donors' samples.

This clone has at least ten counts. CDR3 DNA: TGTGCCAGCAGCCGCCGGGACAGGTATAATTCACCCCTCCACTTT. Its protein is CASSRRDRYNSPLHF. The V and J genes are TRBV28 and TRBJ1-6, with 8 bases fitting TRBD1. This CDR3 contains 15 residues. CDR1 MDHEN and CDR2 SYDVKM come from the germline V gene. The trim removed 6 bases at V and 4 bases at J, leaving 5 bases unmatched.

This clone was recorded at least ten times. The chain carries TRBV2 and TRBJ2-2, with TRBD2 identical over 11 bases. The V and J ends lost 6 bases and 0 bases, in that order; junction bases with no gene match: 12. Germline V gene lookup returns CDR1 SNHLY and CDR2 FYNNEI. The length of the CDR3 is 19 residues. The chain's CDR3 is CASRLPGLADNSNTGELFF. The CDR3 DNA reads as TGTGCCAGCAGGTTACCGGGACTAGCGGACAATTCGAACACCGGGGAGCTGTTTTTT.

This clone has at least ten counts. The rearrangement links TRBV7-9 to TRBJ1-1, with D perhaps TRBD1 (5 bases). V lost 1 base and J lost 7, with 16 bases in between. This CDR3 contains 15 residues. Germline V lookup: CDR1 SEHNR, CDR2 FQNEAQ (reference sequence). The CDR3 protein is CASSLGGAGFGEAFF. DNA of the CDR3: TGTGCCAGCAGCTTAGGAGGGGCAGGGTTCGGTGAAGCTTTCTTT.

This clone occurred once. The chain combines TRBV11-3 with TRBJ2-1; possible D gene TRBD2, 6 bases. Looked up from germline, CDR1 is SGHNT and CDR2 is YENEEA. Trimming left V 9 bases short and J 4 bases short, with 19 bases between. The CDR3 is made up of 15 amino acids. In DNA form, the CDR3 reads TGTGCCAGGAGTTTACTAGCAGATTCATACAATGAGCAGTTCTTC. This sequence encodes CARSLLADSYNEQFF.

The sample holds a few counts of this clone. The chain couples TRBV6-1 to TRBJ2-7; 8 nucleotides line up with TRBD2. The CDR3 runs 15 residues. CDR1 and CDR2 from the germline V gene are MNHNS and SASEGT. The V gene end was trimmed by 1 base and the J gene end by 2 bases; junction bases not matched to a gene: 4. CDR3 sequence: CASSEVAGTTYEQYF. Here the CDR3 DNA reads TGTGCCAGCAGTGAAGTAGCGGGAACCACCTACGAGCAGTACTTC.

Many counts were recorded for this clone. The V gene is TRBV28, the J gene TRBJ2-2, with D possibly matching TRBD2 (6 bases). This CDR3 spans 14 amino acids. The germline gives CDR1 MDHEN, CDR2 SYDVKM. Trimming shortened V by 3 bases and J by 4 bases, and 9 bases separated the two germline ends. CDR3 nucleotide sequence: TGTGCCAGCAGTTTCGGGAGCGGCACCGGGGAGCTGTTTTTT. Its protein product is CASSFGSGTGELFF.

To note about this clone: One base away lies a much larger clone, so this may be a sequencing read error. The rearrangement joins TRBV29-1 to TRBJ1-6; TRBD1 is a possible D gene (5 bases). CDR3 length: 12 amino acids. Germline V gene data show CDR1 as SQVTM and CDR2 as ANQGSEA. CDR3: CGVGTANSPLHF. CDR3 DNA sequence: TGCGGCGTTGGGACGGCTAATTCACCCCTCCACTTT. The full variable domain, its missing parts supplied by reference TRBV29-1 and TRBJ1-6, is SAVISQKPSRDICQRGTSLTIQCQVDSQVTMMFWYRQQPGQSLTLIATANQGSEATYESGFVIDKFPISRPNLTFSTLTVSNMSPEDSSIYLCGVGTANSPLHFGNGTRLTVT.

In this sample, this clone turned up many times. This chain connects TRBV25-1 to TRBJ2-7; D remains unclear. This CDR3 has 12 residues. Germline lookup yields CDR1 MGHDK and CDR2 SYGVNS. V was shortened by 3 bases and J by 7 bases, with 10 bases between the two germline ends. The CDR3 DNA follows: TGTGCCAGCAGTGAGGCCAGCAAGGAGCAGTACTTC. This sequence encodes CASSEASKEQYF.

In its sample, this clone was seen many times. The J gene is TRBJ2-7, the V gene TRBV7-2, with D possibly matching TRBD2 (5 bases). The CDR3 is 12 residues long. V was trimmed by 6 bases and J by 8 bases, leaving 14 bases between them. Germline V gives CDR1 SGHTA, CDR2 FQGNSA. The DNA for the CDR3 is TGTGCCAGCAGGCTCTCTAGCCCCAAGCAGTACTTC. Encoded protein: CASRLSSPKQYF.

This chain uses TRBV3-1 with TRBJ2-7, with D possibly matching TRBD2 (6 bases). The germline V gene has CDR1 LGHDT and CDR2 YNNKEL (reference sequence). The CDR3 has 12 amino acids. V lost 10 bases and J 6 bases, leaving 16 bases between the germline ends. In DNA form, the CDR3 reads TGTGCCATCCGCCAACAGCGGGCCGAGCAGTACTTC. The encoded protein is CAIRQQRAEQYF.

This clone appeared many times. A read error may produce the germline difference seen at one junction end. The V gene is TRBV27, the J gene TRBJ1-1; D unclear. The germline V gene has CDR1 MNHEY and CDR2 SMNVEV (reference sequence). The CDR3 runs to 14 residues. The CDR3 region has the DNA TGTGCCAGCAGATATTTGGCCGTGAACACTGAAACTTTCTTT. Translated, it gives CASRYLAVNTETFF.

The gene calls are TRBV11-2 and TRBJ1-1; TRBD1 matches 9 bases. This CDR3 has 13 residues. Looked up from germline, CDR1 is SGHAT and CDR2 is FQNNGV. J was trimmed by 4 bases and V by 5 bases; bases with no gene match: 2. This CDR3 is CASSGQGRTEAFF. The CDR3 bases are TGTGCCAGCAGCGGACAGGGGCGCACTGAAGCTTTCTTT.

Ten or more counts support this clone. The chain recombines TRBV11-2 with TRBJ1-3; D is ambiguous. This CDR3 has 16 residues. From germline, CDR1 is SGHAT and CDR2 FQNNGV. V was clipped by 0 bases and J by 2 bases, with 11 bases between them. DNA for the CDR3: TGTGCCAGCAGCTTAGACAGCGGAGGCGCTGGAAACACCATATATTTT. Translation gives CASSLDSGGAGNTIYF.

This clone was seen a few times. This clone may be a read error of a much larger clone one base away. The genes are TRBV29-1 and TRBJ1-2, with 7 bases matching TRBD1. The CDR3 loop spans 15 amino acids. The J segment lost 3 bases and the V segment lost 3 bases, leaving 10 bases of the junction unmatched. From germline, CDR1 is SQVTM and CDR2 ANQGSEA. CDR3 nucleotides: TGCAGCGTTGAGGGGGCCGCCACAGGGGACTATGGCTACACCTTC. Residues: CSVEGAATGDYGYTF.

This clone has ten or more counts. The genes are TRBV5-1 and TRBJ2-7; 7 bases fit TRBD1. With V trimmed by 3 bases and J by 2 bases, 11 bases remained unmatched. The length of the CDR3 is 16 residues. The germline CDR1 and CDR2 sequences are SGHRS and YFSETQ. CDR3 in DNA: TGCGCCAGCAGCTCCTCATACGACAGGGCAACCTACGAGCAGTACTTC. Its protein product is CASSSSYDRATYEQYF.